This T cell receptor (beta chain) was profiled in a study of T cells in Graves' hyperthyroidism and ophthalmopathy. Germline CDR1 LGHDT, CDR2 YNNKEL (reference sequence). This CDR3 is 13 amino acids long. Unmatched junction bases numbered 5, after V lost 7 bases and J lost 2 bases. PBMCs were obtained from 10 ml fresh peripheral blood. The table lists this clonotype with many counts. Amplified TCR beta CDR3 regions derived from RNA transcripts. During a first-round RT-PCR of the TCR CDR3, the HTBI primer set was used. TCRdb re-analysed the multiplex PCR reads in MiXCR, keeping a single row per CDR3 protein. The sample has 500,000 to 600,000 distinct CDR3 sequences, approximately 15% seen once.

Sequenced material: blood. The sequence was collected from a woman under 30 with Graves' hyperthyroidism. The rearrangement uses TRBV3-1 and TRBJ2-7, with 7 bases aligning to TRBD1. DNA for the CDR3: TGTGCCAGCACTCGGGACAGCCCCTACGAGCAGTACTTC. It translates to CASTRDSPYEQYF.